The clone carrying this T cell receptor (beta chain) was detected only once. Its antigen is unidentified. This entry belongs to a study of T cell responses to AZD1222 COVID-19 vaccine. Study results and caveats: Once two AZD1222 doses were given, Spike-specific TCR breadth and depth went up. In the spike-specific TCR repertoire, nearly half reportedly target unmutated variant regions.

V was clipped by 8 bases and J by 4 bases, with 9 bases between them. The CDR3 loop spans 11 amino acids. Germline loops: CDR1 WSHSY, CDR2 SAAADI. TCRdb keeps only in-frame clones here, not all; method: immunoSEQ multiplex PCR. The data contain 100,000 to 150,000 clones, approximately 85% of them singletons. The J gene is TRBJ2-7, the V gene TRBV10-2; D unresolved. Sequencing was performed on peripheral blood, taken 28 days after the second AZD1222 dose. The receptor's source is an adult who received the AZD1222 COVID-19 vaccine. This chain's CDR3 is CASSTFYEQYF. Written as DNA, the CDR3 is TGCGCCAGCTCGACCTTTTACGAGCAGTACTTC.